This entry lists 6 T cell receptor beta chains sequenced from one sample in a study of OX40 agonist ivuxolimab in advanced cancers. TCRdb keeps only in-frame clones here, not all; method: immunoSEQ multiplex PCR. The sample shows approximately 31,000 clones, roughly 86% of them seen only once. The input for sequencing was CD4+ or CD8+ T cells sorted from blood, taken in a trial of the OX40 agonist ivuxolimab. Every receptor here comes from an adult with an advanced solid tumor such as melanoma, head and neck, liver or kidney cancer.

This chain uses TRBV11-2 with TRBJ2-1; 9 bases map to TRBD1. Per the germline V gene, CDR1 is SGHAT and CDR2 is FQNNGV. There are 16 residues in the CDR3. J gave up 2 bases and V 6 bases, and 8 bases lay outside the gene matches. The DNA for the CDR3 is TGTGCCAGCAGTTCCCCCGGACAGGGGACCTACAATGAGCAGTTCTTC. This codes for CASSSPGQGTYNEQFF.

The rearrangement joins TRBV6-5 to TRBJ2-3, with TRBD1 matching over 7 bases. The germline V gene encodes CDR1 MNHEY and CDR2 SVGAGI. V dropped 7 bases and J dropped 9; count of bases not matched to a gene: 16. The CDR3 is 15 amino acids. In DNA, the CDR3 is TGTGCCAGCATCGACGACAGGGTTGACTCATACACGCAGTATTTT. This translates into CASIDDRVDSYTQYF.

This clone has a single count. This chain connects TRBV5-3 to TRBJ1-5; D may be TRBD1 (6 bases). TRBV5-3 is reported as an ORF; its role is uncertain. With 6 bases removed from V and 4 bases from J, the gap between germline ends came to 17 bases. The CDR3 sequence is 15 residues long. For the CDR3, the DNA is TGTGCCAGAATGTGTATCCGGACAGCAAATCAGCCCCAGCATTTT. It translates to CARMCIRTANQPQHF.

The chain combines TRBV6-6 with TRBJ2-2; D not certain. Germline V lookup: CDR1 MNHNY, CDR2 SVGAGI (reference sequence). Trimming removed 5 bases from V and 8 bases from J, with 9 bases in between. This CDR3 spans 12 amino acids. CDR3 residues: CASSKGGGELFF. CDR3 sequence (DNA): TGTGCCAGCAGTAAAGGTGGTGGGGAGCTGTTTTTT.

This chain uses TRBV27 with TRBJ1-6; perhaps TRBD1 as D (5 bases). CDR3 length: 15 amino acids. The V gene lost 5 bases and the J gene lost 10 bases, with 18 bases spanning the gap. Germline assignment: CDR1 MNHEY and CDR2 SMNVEV (reference sequence). The CDR3 DNA reads TGTGCCAGCAGTAAAGACAGAGTGTCACGATCACCCCTCCACTTT. Its translation: CASSKDRVSRSPLHF.

The rearrangement joins TRBV27 to TRBJ2-1, with D uncertain. CDR1 is MNHEY and CDR2 is SMNVEV in the germline V gene (reference sequence). The germline V and J ends were trimmed by 5 bases and 0 bases, with 11 bases remaining between them. The CDR3 extends over 15 amino acids. The CDR3 sequence: CASSPASSSYNEQFF. The CDR3, as DNA: TGTGCCAGCAGTCCCGCTTCGAGCTCCTACAATGAGCAGTTCTTC.